This T cell receptor beta chain derives from a study of T cells in Graves' hyperthyroidism and ophthalmopathy. Uncontrolled infection, other autoimmune disease, pregnancy or lactation disqualified patients from enrolment. For the diagnoses, clinical symptoms, serum thyroxine and TRAb, thyroid ultrasound and orbital computed tomography were used. The blood specimen was taken at initial hyperthyroidism diagnosis, before any ophthalmopathy symptoms. The CDR3 runs to 15 residues. Trimming left V 6 bases short and J 0 bases short, with 15 bases between. CDR1 is LGHDT, CDR2 YNNKEL, per germline (reference sequence). The source material, RNA transcripts, was used to amplify TCR beta CDR3 regions. During a first-round RT-PCR of the TCR CDR3, the HTBI primer set was used. Each CDR3 protein is one row after TCRdb ran MiXCR on the multiplex PCR reads. The repertoire holds roughly 500,000 distinct CDR3 sequences, about 14% seen once, with roughly 5.5% in the top ten.

A word on this clonotype: The antigen is unknown.

Study-wide findings and caveats: Most clonotypes that expanded in the thyroid above 0.001 also showed up in blood.

The sequenced sample was blood. The rearrangement joins TRBV3-1 to TRBJ2-7; D is ambiguous. The clonotype was recovered from a woman in her 30s with Graves' hyperthyroidism that later progressed to Graves' ophthalmopathy. The CDR3 DNA reads TGTGCCAGCAGTCGAGGTGAGACTTTCTCCTACGAGCAGTACTTC. This codes for CASSRGETFSYEQYF.